Below are 20 T cell receptor beta chains sequenced from a single sample in a study of shared clonotypes between healthy human individuals. TCRdb keeps only in-frame clones here, not all; method: immunoSEQ multiplex PCR. The sample has approximately 350,000 clones, over 65% seen once. The sequenced material came from memory CD4+ T cells sorted from blood. Subset meaning: CD45RA-negative fraction. Every receptor here comes from a man in his thirties or forties in good health.

J is TRBJ2-1 and V is TRBV6-1, with D possibly TRBD2 on 5 matching bases. With 8 bases removed from V and 6 bases from J, the gap between germline ends came to 17 bases. Germline values: CDR1 MNHNS, CDR2 SASEGT. This CDR3 has 14 amino acids. CDR3 coding DNA: TGTGCCAGCTTAGGACTCGCCGCCCCCAATGAGCAGTTCTTC. It codes for CASLGLAAPNEQFF.

The J gene is TRBJ2-3, the V gene TRBV19; D gene unclear. Trimming took off 7 bases at V and 0 bases at J, with 14 bases between the two ends. Looked up from germline, CDR1 is LNHDA and CDR2 is SQIVND (reference sequence). This CDR3 comprises 15 residues. Here the CDR3 DNA reads TGTGCCAGTAAGTTGGGCGGCCCTAGCACAGATACGCAGTATTTT. Translation: CASKLGGPSTDTQYF.

The chain has TRBV10-3 and TRBJ2-1; the match to TRBD2 covers 7 bases. This CDR3 is built from 15 residues. V shed 10 bases, J shed 9 bases, and the junction held 18 bases outside the gene matches. Germline V gene data show CDR1 as ENHRY and CDR2 as SYGVKD. For the CDR3, the DNA is TGTGCCACCCAAACAATAGCGGGCCCTGGCGGTGAGCAGTTCTTC. Its protein is CATQTIAGPGGEQFF.

The gene calls are TRBV14 and TRBJ1-2; tentatively, D is TRBD1 (5 bases). CDR1 is SGHDN, CDR2 FVKESK, per germline. V was trimmed by 1 base and J by 5 bases, leaving 11 bases between them. The CDR3 loop spans 14 amino acids. CDR3 coding DNA: TGTGCCAGCAGCCAAGTGGCAGGGAGATATGGCTACACCTTC. Translation gives CASSQVAGRYGYTF.

This clone was recorded a few times. The chain uses TRBV11-2 and TRBJ1-1; TRBD1 matches 7 bases. After removal of 5 bases from V and 7 bases from J, the junction contained 4 bases not matched to a gene. CDR1 and CDR2 from the germline V gene are SGHAT and FQNNGV. The CDR3 totals 12 residues. The CDR3 sequence is CASSVRDSEAFF. Here the CDR3 DNA reads TGTGCCAGCAGCGTCCGGGACAGTGAAGCTTTCTTT.

Comment on this clone: Mismatch with germline at one junction end may stem from a read error. This chain connects TRBV2 to TRBJ2-5, with a possible D match to TRBD2 (6 bases). Germline V gives CDR1 SNHLY, CDR2 FYNNEI. The CDR3 sequence is 13 residues long. DNA of the CDR3: TGTGCCAGCACCGGGAGCCCACAAGCGACCCAGTACTTC. Protein: CASTGSPQATQYF. Full variable domain (remainder filled in from reference TRBV2 and TRBJ2-5): EPEVTQTPSHQVTQMGQEVILRCVPISNHLYFYWYRQILGQKVEFLVSFYNNEISEKSEIFDDQFSVERPDGSNFTLKIRSTKLEDSAMYFCASTGSPQATQYFGPGTRLLVL.

This clone was observed a few times. The genes are TRBV18 and TRBJ1-2; D uncertain. The ends were cut back, 4 bases at V and 5 bases at J, with 14 bases in the middle. Looked up from germline, CDR1 is KGHSH and CDR2 is LQKENI. The CDR3 spans 14 residues. The CDR3 loop reads CASSLKTTSYGYTF. As DNA, the CDR3 is TGTGCCAGCTCACTTAAGACAACGAGTTATGGCTACACCTTC.

Comments on this clone: The sample holds other DNA sequences that translate to the same CDR3. J is TRBJ2-7 and V is TRBV5-5; D possibly uses TRBD1 or TRBD2 (6 bases each). The V end lost 4 bases, the J end lost 2 bases, and 7 bases lay between the germline ends. The CDR3 contains 12 residues. Per germline, CDR1 SGHKS and CDR2 YYEKEE (reference sequence). The chain's CDR3 is CASSRGAYEQYF. In nucleotides, the CDR3 is TGTGCCAGCAGCAGGGGGGCCTACGAGCAGTACTTC.

V and J are TRBV18 and TRBJ1-1, with a possible D match to TRBD1 (6 bases). This CDR3 contains 19 residues. CDR1 is KGHSH, CDR2 LQKENI, per germline. V was trimmed by 1 base and J by 5 bases, leaving 26 bases between them. The CDR3 is CASSPQIPDGGTRRTEAFF. The CDR3 coding sequence is TGTGCCAGCTCACCACAGATTCCAGACGGGGGGACAAGGAGGACTGAAGCTTTCTTT.

The chain is built from TRBV7-2 and TRBJ2-1; TRBD2 aligns across 8 bases. Trimming took 6 bases from V and 8 from J; bases not matched to a gene: 12. This CDR3 region has 15 residues. Germline V gene data show CDR1 as SGHTA and CDR2 as FQGNSA. CDR3 coding DNA: TGTGCCAGCAGTTCAGGGGCGGGAGGTTACCATGAGCAGTTCTTC. It yields the protein CASSSGAGGYHEQFF. Complete variable domain (other parts from reference TRBV7-2 and TRBJ2-1): GAGVSQSPSNKVTEKGKDVELRCDPISGHTALYWYRQSLGQGLEFLIYFQGNSAPDKSGLPSDRFSAERTGGSVSTLTIQRTQQEDSAVYLCASSSGAGGYHEQFFGPGTRLTVL.

The chain recombines TRBV6-1 with TRBJ1-5; a weak D match, TRBD1 (5 bases). The CDR3 spans 14 residues. Per germline, CDR1 MNHNS and CDR2 SASEGT. V dropped 4 bases and J dropped 4 bases, with 11 bases sitting between them. The CDR3, as DNA: TGTGCCAGCAGTGGTCTGCGGGGGAATCAGCCCCAGCATTTT. This codes for CASSGLRGNQPQHF.

As DNA, the CDR3 is TGTGCCAGCAGCGTAGGGCGGGAGGGGTACGAGCAGTACTTC. Its protein is CASSVGREGYEQYF. This chain joins TRBV9 and TRBJ2-7; the match to TRBD2 covers 9 bases. J lost 4 bases, V lost 0 bases, and 2 bases had no gene match. The CDR3 contains 14 residues. Germline CDR1 is SGDLS and CDR2 is YYNGEE.

For this clone: One end of the junction fails to match germline, which may point to a read error. The chain links TRBV28 to TRBJ2-1, with 10 bases fitting TRBD2. Germline V gene data show CDR1 as MDHEN and CDR2 as SYDVKM. The CDR3 contains 13 residues. The CDR3 spells CASSLDLAGVLIF. In DNA, the CDR3 is TGTGCCAGCAGTTTAGACCTAGCGGGAGTTTTGATCTTC.

The rearrangement joins TRBV6-5 to TRBJ1-4; unclear D gene. Germline V gives CDR1 MNHEY, CDR2 SVGAGI. V was pared by 4 bases and J by 7 bases, with 19 bases between. The CDR3 sequence is 16 residues long. CDR3 amino acids: CASSFRPEATGEKLFF. For the CDR3, the DNA is TGTGCCAGCAGTTTCCGCCCGGAGGCTACGGGTGAAAAACTGTTTTTT.

This chain joins TRBV6-5 and TRBJ2-1; D remains unclear. V was cut by 2 bases and J by 10 bases, with 6 bases left in between. In germline, CDR1 is MNHEY, CDR2 SVGAGI. The CDR3 sequence is 11 residues long. CDR3 in amino acids: CASSYLDEQFF. The CDR3 DNA reads as TGTGCCAGCAGTTACCTGGACGAGCAGTTCTTC.

This clone was observed a handful of times. V is TRBV2 and J is TRBJ1-5, with 7 bases lining up with TRBD1. V lost 3 bases to trimming and J lost 6 bases; unmatched junction nucleotides: 8. The CDR3 covers 15 residues. Germline-derived CDR1 and CDR2 are SNHLY and FYNNEI. CDR3 DNA: TGTGCCAGCAGTGACGGGCCAGGGGGGGTTCAGCCCCAGCATTTT. This codes for CASSDGPGGVQPQHF.

This clone was recorded only once. The rearrangement uses TRBV2 and TRBJ2-7; D possibly matches TRBD1 or TRBD2 (5 bases each). Germline V CDR1 and CDR2: SNHLY, FYNNEI. Trimming took off 10 bases at V and 3 bases at J, with 16 bases between the two ends. CDR3 length: 13 amino acids. CDR3 in amino acids: CATSGALRYEQYF. CDR3 in DNA: TGTGCCACCTCCGGGGCCTTACGCTACGAGCAGTACTTC.

The chain uses TRBV7-2 and TRBJ2-1; 7 bases are a match to TRBD2. This CDR3 is 14 amino acids long. The germline gives CDR1 SGHTA, CDR2 FQGNSA. Unmatched junction bases numbered 11, after V lost 2 bases and J lost 13 bases. CDR3 residues: CASSLIRDYSNQFF. In nucleotides, the CDR3 is TGTGCCAGCAGCTTAATCCGGGACTACTCCAATCAGTTCTTC.

The genes are TRBV28 and TRBJ2-7; 9 positions match TRBD1. The V gene's germline CDR1 is MDHEN and CDR2 SYDVKM. V dropped 6 bases and J dropped 5; count of bases not matched to a gene: 11. The CDR3 has 15 residues. CDR3 nucleotide sequence: TGTGCCAGCAGATCCCCGGGACAGGGAGCCCACGAGCAGTACTTC. Protein: CASRSPGQGAHEQYF.

This chain connects TRBV5-4 to TRBJ1-2; D is unresolved. The CDR3 spans 13 residues. CDR1 and CDR2 from the germline V gene are SGHNT and YYREEE (reference sequence). Trimming took off 1 base at V and 2 bases at J, with 6 bases between the two ends. The CDR3 loop reads CASSLLLNYGYTF. The CDR3 DNA reads TGTGCCAGCAGCTTGTTACTAAACTATGGCTACACCTTC.